The 12 T cell receptor beta chains given below trace back to one sample, sequenced in a study of T-cell reconstitution after alpha-beta-depleted transplantation in children (dated by TCRdb to 2016 to 2017). Library preparation was by PCR. Sequencing relied on an Illumina HiSeq 2500. TCR libraries were prepared with molecular barcoding, using unique molecular identifiers to normalize TCRbeta repertoire quantification. TCRdb reprocessed the public reads (quality trimming at Q25 with fastp, clone calling with MiXCR) and kept in-frame beta chains. Identical CDR3 protein sequences are pooled into one entry, listed with their most common genes and DNA. A total of around 500,000 distinct CDR3 sequences appear in this sample, 20% to 25% of them only once. Of the sample, around 14% is held by the ten largest clones. The sample's treatment or condition label is to be understood as: allogeneic hematopoietic cell transplantation with graft depleted of TCRalphabeta T cells and CD19 B cells.

The sample consisted of PBMCs, mostly from graft donor cells, taken 360 days after TCRalphabeta/CD19-depleted stem cell transplant. These receptor sequences come from a boy under two years old who had a stem cell transplant for acute myeloid leukemia, so the T cells may come from the graft donor.

The chain uses TRBV3-1 and TRBJ1-1, with D hard to call. Germline V gene data show CDR1 as LGHDT and CDR2 as YNNKEL (reference sequence). Trimming removed 5 bases at V and 3 bases at J, with 13 bases between. This CDR3 has 14 amino acids. In nucleotides, the CDR3 is TGTGCCAGCAGCGAAGGATTTGCATACACTGAAGCTTTCTTT. Translated: CASSEGFAYTEAFF.

The rearrangement uses TRBV6-2 or TRBV6-3 and TRBJ2-7; D unclear. With 2 bases removed from V and 2 bases from J, the gap between germline ends came to 25 bases. CDR1 MNHEY and CDR2 SVGEGT come from the germline V gene. The CDR3 runs 19 residues. The CDR3 protein is CASSYLRFGLAVSPYEQYF. CDR3 DNA sequence: TGTGCCAGCAGTTACCTACGATTTGGGCTGGCGGTGAGCCCCTACGAGCAGTACTTC.

The V call is TRBV12-3 or TRBV12-4, the J call TRBJ2-3; D gene unclear. V was trimmed by 5 bases and J by 6 bases, leaving 12 bases between them. The CDR3 length is 13 residues. As DNA, the CDR3 is TGTGCCAGCAGTCAGCCCCCGAGGGATACGCAGTATTTT. Residues: CASSQPPRDTQYF.

This sequence joins TRBV6-1 and TRBJ1-1; D perhaps matches TRBD1 (6 bases). Looked up from germline, CDR1 is MNHNS and CDR2 is SASEGT. V lost 5 bases and J 6 bases, leaving 16 bases between the germline ends. The CDR3 sequence is 14 residues long. CDR3 coding DNA: TGTGCCAGCAGTCCCAGGGGTGAGGACGCTGAAGCTTTCTTT. Its protein product is CASSPRGEDAEAFF.

This clonotype has at least ten counts. This chain joins TRBV15 and TRBJ1-3; perhaps TRBD1 as D (5 bases). The germline gives CDR1 LNHNV, CDR2 YYDKDF (reference sequence). Trimming removed 5 bases from V and 4 bases from J, with 15 bases in between. CDR3 length equals 15 residues. CDR3 DNA: TGTGCCACCAGCGCCAGCCGGGGCTTGGGAAACACCATATATTTT. It encodes CATSASRGLGNTIYF.

The CDR3 DNA reads as TGCAGTGCTTCGCAGGCCAGGGGTGTAACAGATACGCAGTATTTT. It translates to CSASQARGVTDTQYF. J is TRBJ2-3 and V is TRBV20-1; possible D gene TRBD1, 6 bases. CDR3 size: 15 residues. Germline V gene data show CDR1 as DFQATT and CDR2 as SNEGSKA (reference sequence). With 5 bases removed from V and 3 bases from J, the gap between germline ends came to 18 bases.

This chain joins TRBV7-2 and TRBJ1-5, with D possibly TRBD1 on 6 matching bases. This CDR3 has 15 amino acids. From germline, CDR1 is SGHTA and CDR2 FQGNSA. Trimming removed 1 base from V and 7 bases from J, with 14 bases in between. CDR3 nucleotide sequence: TGTGCCAGCAGCTTAGTTTCGGGGGCGGGGCAGCCCCAGCATTTT. It yields the protein CASSLVSGAGQPQHF.

CDR3 sequence reads: CASSQYRGSSYNEQFF. Written as DNA, the CDR3 is TGCGCCAGCAGCCAATACAGGGGCAGCTCCTACAATGAGCAGTTCTTC. The chain couples TRBV4-3 to TRBJ2-1, with 7 bases lining up with TRBD1. The CDR3 covers 16 residues. J gave up 0 bases and V 2 bases, and 4 bases lay outside the gene matches. Germline V lookup: CDR1 LGHNA, CDR2 YSLEER.

The CDR3 is CASSGTGTNEQFF. The CDR3 DNA follows: TGTGCCAGCAGCGGGACAGGGACCAATGAGCAGTTCTTC. The chain recombines TRBV5-4 with TRBJ2-1, with 9 bases aligning to TRBD1. Trimming cost V 4 bases and J 6 bases; bases outside gene matches: 2. The CDR3 consists of 13 residues. Germline values: CDR1 SGHNT, CDR2 YYREEE (reference sequence).

The gene calls are TRBV6-1 and TRBJ1-3; 8 bases are a match to TRBD1. This CDR3 is built from 15 residues. The ends lost 6 bases at V and 7 bases at J; junction bases unmatched: 11. Germline assignment: CDR1 MNHNS and CDR2 SASEGT. Here the CDR3 reads CASRDRPRTGNTIYF. CDR3 bases: TGTGCCAGCAGGGACCGGCCGCGGACAGGGAACACCATATATTTT.

Only a few counts were recorded for this clonotype. The chain combines TRBV4-3 with TRBJ1-4, with D possibly TRBD1 on 5 matching bases. This CDR3 comprises 14 residues. With 3 bases removed from V and 10 bases from J, the gap between germline ends came to 15 bases. CDR1 is LGHNA, CDR2 YSLEER, per germline. The CDR3 nucleotides are TGCGCCAGCAGCCAGTTGCGGGGCGCTTTAAAACTGTTTTTT. As protein: CASSQLRGALKLFF.

V and J are TRBV6-2 or TRBV6-3 and TRBJ1-4, with 9 bases identical to TRBD1. The V gene's germline CDR1 is MNHEY and CDR2 SVGEGT. The CDR3 spans 22 residues. Unmatched junction bases numbered 27, after V lost 5 bases and J lost 5 bases. DNA of the CDR3: TGTGCCAGCAGTCACTTTCTATCTCTGACAGGGGGAATAAGTGAAGGGAATGAAAAACTGTTTTTT. Amino acids: CASSHFLSLTGGISEGNEKLFF.